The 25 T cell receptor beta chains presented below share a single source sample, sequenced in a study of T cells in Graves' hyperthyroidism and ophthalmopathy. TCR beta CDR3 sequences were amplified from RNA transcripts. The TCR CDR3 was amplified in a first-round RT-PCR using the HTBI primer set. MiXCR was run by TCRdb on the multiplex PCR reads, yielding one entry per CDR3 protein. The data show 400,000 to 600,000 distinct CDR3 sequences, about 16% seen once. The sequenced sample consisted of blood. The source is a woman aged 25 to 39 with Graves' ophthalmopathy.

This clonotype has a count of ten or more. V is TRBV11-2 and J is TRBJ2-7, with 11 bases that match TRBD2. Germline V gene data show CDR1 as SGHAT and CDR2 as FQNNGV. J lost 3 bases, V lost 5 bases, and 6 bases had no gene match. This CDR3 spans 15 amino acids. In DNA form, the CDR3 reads TGTGCCAGCAGCCAGACTAGCGGGAAACTCTACGAGCAGTACTTC. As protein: CASSQTSGKLYEQYF.

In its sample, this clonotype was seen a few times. The CDR3 reads CASSQDFGTQYF. In nucleotides, the CDR3 is TGTGCCAGCAGCCAAGATTTCGGGACCCAGTACTTC. The gene calls are TRBV3-1 and TRBJ2-5; no clear D. The germline gives CDR1 LGHDT, CDR2 YNNKEL (reference sequence). V lost 0 bases and J 7 bases, leaving 6 bases between the germline ends. The CDR3 runs to 12 residues.

CDR3 sequence: CSGGHNEQFF. Here the CDR3 DNA reads TGCAGCGGAGGGCACAATGAGCAGTTCTTC. The V gene is TRBV29-1, the J gene TRBJ2-1; possible D gene TRBD2, 5 bases. CDR1 is SQVTM and CDR2 is ANQGSEA in the germline V gene. Trimming removed 7 bases from V and 5 bases from J, with 6 bases in between. This CDR3 comprises 10 residues.

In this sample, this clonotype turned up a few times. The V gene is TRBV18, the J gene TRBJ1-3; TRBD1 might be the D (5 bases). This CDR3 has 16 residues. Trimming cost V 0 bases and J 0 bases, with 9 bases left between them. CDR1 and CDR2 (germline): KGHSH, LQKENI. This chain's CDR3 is CASSPPGDHSGNTIYF. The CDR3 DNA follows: TGTGCCAGCTCACCACCAGGGGACCACTCTGGAAACACCATATATTTT.

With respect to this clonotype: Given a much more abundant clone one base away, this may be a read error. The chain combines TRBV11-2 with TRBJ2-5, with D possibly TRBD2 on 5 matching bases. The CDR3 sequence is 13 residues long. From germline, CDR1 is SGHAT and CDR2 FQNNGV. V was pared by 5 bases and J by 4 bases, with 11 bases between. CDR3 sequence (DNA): TGTGCCAGCAGCACGGGGTCCGTAGAGACCCAGTACTTC. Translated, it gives CASSTGSVETQYF. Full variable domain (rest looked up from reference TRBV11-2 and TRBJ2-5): EAGVAQSPRYKIIEKRQSVAFWCNPISGHATLYWYQQILGQGPKLLIQFQNNGVVDDSQLPKDRFSAERLKGVDSTLKIQPAKLEDSAVYLCASSTGSVETQYFGPGTRLLVL.

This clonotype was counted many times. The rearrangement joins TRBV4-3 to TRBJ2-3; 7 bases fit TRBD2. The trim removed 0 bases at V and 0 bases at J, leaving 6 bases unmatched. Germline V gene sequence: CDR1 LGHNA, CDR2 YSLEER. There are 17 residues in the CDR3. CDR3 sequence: CASSQDWLAASTDTQYF. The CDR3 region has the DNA TGCGCCAGCAGCCAAGATTGGCTAGCGGCTAGCACAGATACGCAGTATTTT.

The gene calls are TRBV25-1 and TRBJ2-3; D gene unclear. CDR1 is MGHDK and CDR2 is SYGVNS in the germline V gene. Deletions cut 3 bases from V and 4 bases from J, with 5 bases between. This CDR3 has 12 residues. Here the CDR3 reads CASSEVSDTQYF. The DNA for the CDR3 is TGTGCCAGCAGTGAGGTTTCAGATACGCAGTATTTT.

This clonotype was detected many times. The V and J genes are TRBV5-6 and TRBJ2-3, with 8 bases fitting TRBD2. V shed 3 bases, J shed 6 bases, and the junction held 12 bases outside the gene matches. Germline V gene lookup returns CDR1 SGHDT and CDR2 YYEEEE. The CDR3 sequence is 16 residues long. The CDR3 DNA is TGTGCCAGCAGCTGGACACCGGGACTAGTGGCGGATACGCAGTATTTT. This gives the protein CASSWTPGLVADTQYF.

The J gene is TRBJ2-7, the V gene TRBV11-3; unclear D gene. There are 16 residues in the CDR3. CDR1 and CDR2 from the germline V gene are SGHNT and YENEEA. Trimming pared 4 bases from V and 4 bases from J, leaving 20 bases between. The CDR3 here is CASSYAGSDPAYEQYF. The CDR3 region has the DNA TGTGCCAGCAGCTACGCTGGGTCGGACCCCGCGTACGAGCAGTACTTC.

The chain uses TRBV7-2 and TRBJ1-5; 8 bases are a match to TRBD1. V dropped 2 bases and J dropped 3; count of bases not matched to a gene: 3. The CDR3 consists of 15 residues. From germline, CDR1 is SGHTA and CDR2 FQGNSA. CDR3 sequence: CASSLLQGANQPQHF. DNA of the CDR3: TGTGCCAGCAGCTTACTCCAGGGGGCCAATCAGCCCCAGCATTTT.

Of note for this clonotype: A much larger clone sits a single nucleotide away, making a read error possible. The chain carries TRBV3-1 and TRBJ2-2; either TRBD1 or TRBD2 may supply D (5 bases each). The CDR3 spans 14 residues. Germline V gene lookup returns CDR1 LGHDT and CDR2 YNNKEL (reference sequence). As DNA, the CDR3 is TGTGCCAGCAGGCAAGCTCGGGGACCCGGGGAGCTGTTTTTT. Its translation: CASRQARGPGELFF.

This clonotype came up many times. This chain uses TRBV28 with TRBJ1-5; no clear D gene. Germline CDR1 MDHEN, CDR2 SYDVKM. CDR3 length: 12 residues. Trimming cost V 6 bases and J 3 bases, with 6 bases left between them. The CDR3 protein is CASRLSNQPQHF. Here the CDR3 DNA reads TGTGCCAGCAGGCTGTCCAATCAGCCCCAGCATTTT.

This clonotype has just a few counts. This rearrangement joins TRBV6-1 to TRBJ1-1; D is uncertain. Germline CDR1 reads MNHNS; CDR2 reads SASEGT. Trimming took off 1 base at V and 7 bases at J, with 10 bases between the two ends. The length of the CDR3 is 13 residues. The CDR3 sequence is CASSEGPIFEAFF. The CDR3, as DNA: TGTGCCAGCAGTGAAGGACCCATATTTGAAGCTTTCTTT.

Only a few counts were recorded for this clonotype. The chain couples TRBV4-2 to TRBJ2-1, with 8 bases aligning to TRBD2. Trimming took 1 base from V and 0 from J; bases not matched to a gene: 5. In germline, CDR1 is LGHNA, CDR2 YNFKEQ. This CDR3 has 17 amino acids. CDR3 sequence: CASSQVSGASSYNEQFF. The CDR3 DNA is TGTGCCAGCAGCCAAGTTAGCGGGGCCAGCTCCTACAATGAGCAGTTCTTC.

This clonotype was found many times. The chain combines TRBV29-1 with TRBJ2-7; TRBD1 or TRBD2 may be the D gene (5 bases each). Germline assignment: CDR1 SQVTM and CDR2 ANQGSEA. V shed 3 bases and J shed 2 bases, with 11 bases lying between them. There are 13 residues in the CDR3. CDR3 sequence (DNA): TGCAGCGTTGAGGCCAGGGAGCCCTACGAGCAGTACTTC. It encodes CSVEAREPYEQYF.

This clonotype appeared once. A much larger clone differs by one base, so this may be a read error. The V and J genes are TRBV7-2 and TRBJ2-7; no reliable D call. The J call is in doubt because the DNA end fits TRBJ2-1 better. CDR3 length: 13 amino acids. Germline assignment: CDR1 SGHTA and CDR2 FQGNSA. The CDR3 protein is CASSLALPYEQFF. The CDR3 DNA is TGTGCCAGCAGCTTAGCGCTCCCCTACGAGCAGTTCTTC.

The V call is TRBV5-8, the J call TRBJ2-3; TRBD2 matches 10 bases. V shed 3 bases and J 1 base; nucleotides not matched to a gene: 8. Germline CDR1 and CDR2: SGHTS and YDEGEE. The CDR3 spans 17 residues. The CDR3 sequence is CASSSTGTSAGTDTQYF. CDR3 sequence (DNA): TGTGCCAGCAGCTCTACCGGGACTAGCGCAGGCACAGATACGCAGTATTTT.

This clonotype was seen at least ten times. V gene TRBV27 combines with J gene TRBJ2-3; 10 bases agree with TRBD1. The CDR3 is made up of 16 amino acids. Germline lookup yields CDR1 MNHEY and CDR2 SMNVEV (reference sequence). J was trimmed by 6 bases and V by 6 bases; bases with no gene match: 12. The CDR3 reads CASSSILGQGGDTQYF. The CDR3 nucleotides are TGTGCCAGCAGCTCCATCCTAGGACAGGGGGGTGATACGCAGTATTTT.

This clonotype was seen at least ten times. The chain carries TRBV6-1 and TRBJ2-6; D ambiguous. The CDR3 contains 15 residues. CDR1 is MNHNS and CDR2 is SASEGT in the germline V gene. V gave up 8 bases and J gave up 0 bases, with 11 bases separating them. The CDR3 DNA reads TGTGCCAGCTGTATGGACGGCTCTGGGGCCAACGTCCTGACTTTC. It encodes CASCMDGSGANVLTF.

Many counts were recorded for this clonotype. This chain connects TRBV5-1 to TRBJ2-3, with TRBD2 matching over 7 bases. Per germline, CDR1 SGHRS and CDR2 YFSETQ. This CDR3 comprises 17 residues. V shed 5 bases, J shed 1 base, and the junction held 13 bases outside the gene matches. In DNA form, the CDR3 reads TGCGCCAGCAGTGCAGGGTCTAGCGGAAAAGGCACAGATACGCAGTATTTT. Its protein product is CASSAGSSGKGTDTQYF.

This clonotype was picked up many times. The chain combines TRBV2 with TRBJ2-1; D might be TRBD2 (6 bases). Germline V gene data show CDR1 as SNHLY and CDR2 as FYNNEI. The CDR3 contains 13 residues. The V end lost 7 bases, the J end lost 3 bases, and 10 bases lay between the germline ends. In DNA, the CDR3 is TGTGCCAGCACGACGGGAGTCTACAATGAGCAGTTCTTC. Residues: CASTTGVYNEQFF.

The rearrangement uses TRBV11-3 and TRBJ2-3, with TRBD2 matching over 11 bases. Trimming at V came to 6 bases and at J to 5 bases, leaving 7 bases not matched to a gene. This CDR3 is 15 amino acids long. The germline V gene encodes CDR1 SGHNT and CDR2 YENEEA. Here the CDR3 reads CASSWGLADLDTQYF. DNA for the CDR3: TGTGCCAGCAGTTGGGGACTAGCGGACCTAGATACGCAGTATTTT.

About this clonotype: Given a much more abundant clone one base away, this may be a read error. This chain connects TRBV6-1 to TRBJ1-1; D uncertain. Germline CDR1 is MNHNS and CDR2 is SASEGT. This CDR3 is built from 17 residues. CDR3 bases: TGTGTCAGCAGTGAAAAGGGAGACCTCAGGCGGAACACTGAAGCTTTCTTT. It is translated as CVSSEKGDLRRNTEAFF.

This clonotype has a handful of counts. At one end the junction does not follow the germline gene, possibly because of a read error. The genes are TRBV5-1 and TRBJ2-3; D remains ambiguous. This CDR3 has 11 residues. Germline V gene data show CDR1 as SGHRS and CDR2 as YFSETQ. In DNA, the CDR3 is TGCGCCAACAGCTTTGCAGATACGCAGTATTTT. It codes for CANSFADTQYF.

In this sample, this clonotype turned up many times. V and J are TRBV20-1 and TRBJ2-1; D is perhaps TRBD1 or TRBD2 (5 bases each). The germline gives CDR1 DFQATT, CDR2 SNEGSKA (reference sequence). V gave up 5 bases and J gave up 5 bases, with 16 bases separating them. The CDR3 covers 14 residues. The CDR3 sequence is CSASGTRINNEQFF. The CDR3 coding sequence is TGCAGTGCTTCCGGGACGAGGATAAACAATGAGCAGTTCTTC.